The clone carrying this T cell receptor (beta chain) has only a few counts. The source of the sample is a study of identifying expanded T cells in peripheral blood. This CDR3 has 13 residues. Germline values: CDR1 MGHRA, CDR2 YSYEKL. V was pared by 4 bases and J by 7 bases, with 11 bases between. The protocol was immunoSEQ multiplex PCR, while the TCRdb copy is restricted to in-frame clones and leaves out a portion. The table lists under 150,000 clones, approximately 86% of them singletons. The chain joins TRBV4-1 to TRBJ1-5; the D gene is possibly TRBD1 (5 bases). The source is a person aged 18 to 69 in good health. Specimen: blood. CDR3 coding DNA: TGCGCCAGCAGCCGAGGGGAAGGACAGCCCCAGCATTTT. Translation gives CASSRGEGQPQHF.